The table lists the clone carrying this TCR beta chain with many counts. This sample stems from a study of T-cell memory formation after mild COVID-19. In the study overall: The two donors had largely donor-specific TCR clusters.

Trimming cost V 8 bases and J 7 bases, with 17 bases left between them. The length of the CDR3 is 13 residues. Germline lookup yields CDR1 SQVTM and CDR2 ANQGSEA. TCRdb analysed the 5' RACE reads with MiXCR anew, one entry per CDR3 protein. The table shows about 16,000 distinct CDR3 sequences, with approximately 23% occurring only once. The chain recombines TRBV29-1 with TRBJ2-2; no definite D call. Sequencing was performed on PBMCs or a T cell subset sorted from them (not recorded which). The clonotype originates from a young man who had mild COVID-19 (a few samples of this study predate the infection). Cell type and time point are not known. The CDR3 region is CSFRRAVFGELFF. The CDR3 bases are TGCAGCTTCAGAAGGGCGGTGTTCGGGGAGCTGTTTTTT.